A single sample is the source of the 27 T cell receptor beta chains below, sequenced in a study of radiotherapy plus CTLA-4 blockade in lung cancer. The protocol was immunoSEQ multiplex PCR, while the TCRdb copy is restricted to in-frame clones and leaves out a portion. The sample lists fewer than 65,000 clones, 77% occurring once. Source: peripheral blood, taken from a patient treated with radiotherapy plus ipilimumab. These receptors were collected from a human donor with non-small cell lung cancer whose response to radiotherapy plus ipilimumab could not be evaluated.

J is TRBJ1-2 and V is TRBV29-1; D gene uncertain. CDR1 SQVTM and CDR2 ANQGSEA come from the germline V gene. The CDR3 contains 15 residues. V lost 0 bases to trimming and J lost 1 base, with 12 bases between them. The CDR3 region is CSVEDSRSNNYGYTF. CDR3 bases: TGCAGCGTTGAAGATAGCAGAAGCAATAACTATGGCTACACCTTC.

J is TRBJ1-6 and V is TRBV18; perhaps TRBD1 as D (6 bases). V was trimmed by 5 bases and J by 10 bases, leaving 18 bases between them. CDR1 and CDR2 from the germline V gene are KGHSH and LQKENI. This CDR3 region has 15 residues. The CDR3 DNA sequence: TGTGCCAGCTCAAACCTGGGCAGGGGTCGGTCACCCCTCCACTTT. This gives the protein CASSNLGRGRSPLHF.

The chain combines TRBV18 with TRBJ2-2; no clear D gene. CDR3 length: 14 amino acids. V shed 3 bases and J shed 4 bases, with 9 bases lying between them. CDR1 and CDR2 (germline): KGHSH, LQKENI. CDR3 amino acids: CASSPAYSTGELFF. In DNA, the CDR3 is TGTGCCAGCTCACCTGCCTATTCCACCGGGGAGCTGTTTTTT.

The rearrangement links TRBV29-1 to TRBJ1-1; weak D call: TRBD1 (5 bases). With 5 bases removed from V and 1 base from J, the gap between germline ends came to 14 bases. This CDR3 has 14 residues. Germline V gene sequence: CDR1 SQVTM, CDR2 ANQGSEA. CDR3 loop: CSVTSETANTEAFF. The CDR3 DNA reads as TGCAGCGTTACCTCCGAGACAGCGAACACTGAAGCTTTCTTT.

The chain recombines TRBV7-9 with TRBJ1-4; 7 bases align to TRBD1. The CDR3 runs to 14 residues. V gave up 6 bases and J gave up 5 bases; unmatched junction bases: 6. CDR1 and CDR2 (germline): SEHNR, FQNEAQ (reference sequence). The CDR3 DNA follows: TGTGCCAGCAGGAGACAGGGTATGAATGAAAAACTGTTTTTT. This codes for CASRRQGMNEKLFF.

V usage is TRBV11-3 and J usage is TRBJ2-1, with 7 bases aligning to TRBD1. This CDR3 comprises 14 residues. The V gene end was trimmed by 5 bases and the J gene end by 5 bases; junction bases not matched to a gene: 6. Germline V gene lookup returns CDR1 SGHNT and CDR2 YENEEA. CDR3 region: CASSHGGQDNEQFF. CDR3 nucleotide sequence: TGTGCCAGCAGCCATGGTGGACAGGACAATGAGCAGTTCTTC.

V usage is TRBV5-1 and J usage is TRBJ2-3; 7 positions match TRBD1. This CDR3 is built from 15 residues. From germline, CDR1 is SGHRS and CDR2 YFSETQ. The V and J ends lost 4 bases and 2 bases, in that order; junction bases with no gene match: 7. In nucleotides, the CDR3 is TGCGCCAGCAGCGAAACAGGGGTTGTCACAGATACGCAGTATTTT. Residues: CASSETGVVTDTQYF.

V is TRBV6-1 and J is TRBJ1-1; the match to TRBD1 covers 7 bases. The CDR3 covers 14 residues. The V segment lost 4 bases and the J segment 3 bases; nucleotides outside the gene matches: 5. Germline lookup yields CDR1 MNHNS and CDR2 SASEGT. CDR3 loop: CASSAWTGDTEAFF. DNA of the CDR3: TGTGCCAGCAGTGCCTGGACAGGCGACACTGAAGCTTTCTTT.

The rearrangement joins TRBV7-9 to TRBJ2-1, with TRBD2 matching over 10 bases. CDR1 SEHNR and CDR2 FQNEAQ come from the germline V gene (reference sequence). Trimming removed 2 bases from V and 1 base from J; junction bases left unmatched: 2. The CDR3 loop spans 16 amino acids. The CDR3 nucleotides are TGTGCCAGCAGCTTAATACTAGCGGGGTCCTACAATGAGCAGTTCTTC. The encoded protein is CASSLILAGSYNEQFF.

The chain combines TRBV5-1 with TRBJ2-3, with TRBD2 identical over 12 bases. The CDR3 has 19 residues. V dropped 4 bases and J dropped 6; count of bases not matched to a gene: 18. CDR1 is SGHRS, CDR2 YFSETQ, per germline. Here the CDR3 reads CASSHGGLAGGPYVDTQYF. CDR3 sequence (DNA): TGCGCCAGCAGCCACGGTGGGCTAGCGGGAGGGCCTTATGTGGATACGCAGTATTTT.

This sequence joins TRBV6-1 and TRBJ2-5, with D perhaps matching TRBD2 (6 bases). The length of the CDR3 is 15 residues. V was cut by 4 bases and J by 1 base, with 13 bases left in between. Germline V gene lookup returns CDR1 MNHNS and CDR2 SASEGT. CDR3 loop: CASSGIAASQETQYF. CDR3 coding DNA: TGTGCCAGCAGTGGTATAGCGGCTTCCCAAGAGACCCAGTACTTC.

This clone is a singleton in its sample. V and J are TRBV30 and TRBJ2-5; 10 bases fit TRBD2. The end of the DNA aligns better with TRBJ2-7, so the J call may be wrong. Per germline, CDR1 GTSNPN and CDR2 SVGIG (reference sequence). The CDR3 is 13 residues long. This CDR3 reads CAARAGGTYEQYF. CDR3 coding DNA: TGTGCCGCCAGAGCGGGGGGGACCTACGAGCAGTACTTC.

The chain combines TRBV5-4 with TRBJ1-1; D not certain. The CDR3 is 12 amino acids. The V end was cut by 0 bases, the J end by 7 bases, with 7 bases between. CDR1 is SGHNT and CDR2 is YYREEE in the germline V gene (reference sequence). The CDR3 loop is CASSLEAGEAFF. The CDR3 DNA is TGTGCCAGCAGCTTGGAGGCGGGTGAAGCTTTCTTT.

V is TRBV4-1 and J is TRBJ1-6, with no clear D. Per germline, CDR1 MGHRA and CDR2 YSYEKL. The ends were cut back, 3 bases at V and 9 bases at J, with 9 bases in the middle. The CDR3 is made up of 13 amino acids. This CDR3 reads CASSQPPGSPLHF. CDR3 sequence (DNA): TGCGCCAGCAGCCAGCCCCCAGGTTCACCCCTCCACTTT.

The chain carries TRBV28 and TRBJ1-1; a possible D gene is TRBD1 (6 bases). The CDR3 is made up of 14 amino acids. CDR1 and CDR2 (germline): MDHEN, SYDVKM. Trimming removed 4 bases at V and 2 bases at J, with 11 bases between. DNA for the CDR3: TGTGCCAGCAGTTCCGCAGGGGCAAACACTGAAGCTTTCTTT. Amino acids: CASSSAGANTEAFF.

In DNA, the CDR3 is TGTGCCAGCCTGCCCCAGGGCGGGATACTCGGGGACTATGGCTACACCTTC. Its protein product is CASLPQGGILGDYGYTF. The chain employs TRBV7-2 and TRBJ1-2, with D possibly TRBD1 on 5 matching bases. Germline assignment: CDR1 SGHTA and CDR2 FQGNSA. Trimming stripped 8 bases from V and 3 bases from J, with 25 bases between. This CDR3 is 17 amino acids long.

This clone was observed once. This chain joins TRBV18 and TRBJ1-4; TRBD1 might be the D (5 bases). There are 15 residues in the CDR3. V lost 6 bases, J lost 0 bases, and 11 bases lay in between. Germline assignment: CDR1 KGHSH and CDR2 LQKENI. CDR3 DNA sequence: TGTGCCAGCTCCCTCGGGACTTCAACTAATGAAAAACTGTTTTTT. Encoded protein: CASSLGTSTNEKLFF.

The chain uses TRBV5-4 and TRBJ1-1, with 10 nucleotides matching TRBD1. This CDR3 has 15 residues. V gave up 4 bases and J gave up 5 bases; unmatched junction bases: 8. CDR1 is SGHNT and CDR2 is YYREEE in the germline V gene (reference sequence). CDR3: CASSQGQGFFTEAFF. As DNA, the CDR3 is TGTGCCAGCAGCCAGGGACAGGGGTTTTTTACTGAAGCTTTCTTT.

The rearrangement links TRBV5-1 to TRBJ1-1, with D hard to call. From germline, CDR1 is SGHRS and CDR2 YFSETQ. V was clipped by 4 bases and J by 5 bases, with 18 bases between them. The CDR3 is 15 amino acids. The chain's CDR3 is CASSPEGGWRTEAFF. CDR3 nucleotides: TGCGCCAGCAGCCCCGAGGGAGGGTGGCGGACTGAAGCTTTCTTT.

The rearrangement uses TRBV7-6 and TRBJ2-7; 9 positions agree with TRBD1. Trimming removed 3 bases from V and 5 bases from J; junction bases left unmatched: 8. The CDR3 loop spans 15 amino acids. Germline V CDR1 and CDR2: SGHVS, FNYEAQ. CDR3 residues: CASSFTGTGLDEQYF. CDR3 sequence (DNA): TGTGCCAGCAGCTTTACCGGGACAGGGCTCGACGAGCAGTACTTC.

The chain combines TRBV5-8 with TRBJ1-2, with 7 bases fitting TRBD1. The trim removed 3 bases at V and 3 bases at J, leaving 14 bases unmatched. CDR1 is SGHTS, CDR2 YDEGEE, per germline. The CDR3 is made up of 17 amino acids. The CDR3 reads CASSSKYRDRIDYGYTF. The CDR3 nucleotides are TGTGCCAGCAGCTCAAAATACCGGGACAGAATCGACTATGGCTACACCTTC.

The sample holds a few counts of this clone. The chain joins TRBV18 to TRBJ1-6; 8 positions match TRBD1. The trim removed 2 bases at V and 7 bases at J, leaving 4 bases unmatched. Germline V gene lookup returns CDR1 KGHSH and CDR2 LQKENI. The CDR3 contains 15 residues. The chain's CDR3 is CASSPSRQGNSPLHF. CDR3 sequence (DNA): TGTGCCAGCTCACCATCCCGACAGGGGAATTCACCCCTCCACTTT.

This chain links TRBV7-9 with TRBJ1-1; weak D call: TRBD1 (6 bases). Looked up from germline, CDR1 is SEHNR and CDR2 is FQNEAQ (reference sequence). The V end lost 2 bases, the J end lost 6 bases, and 13 bases lay between the germline ends. There are 14 residues in the CDR3. CDR3 in amino acids: CASSLTGSASEAFF. As DNA, the CDR3 is TGTGCCAGCAGCTTAACAGGGTCGGCGTCTGAAGCTTTCTTT.

The V and J genes are TRBV9 and TRBJ2-5; TRBD2 might be the D (5 bases). In germline, CDR1 is SGDLS, CDR2 YYNGEE. The CDR3 covers 15 residues. V shed 0 bases and J shed 2 bases, with 11 bases lying between them. The CDR3 DNA reads as TGTGCCAGCAGCGTAGGTTTAGCGTCTCAAGAGACCCAGTACTTC. Protein sequence: CASSVGLASQETQYF.

The chain employs TRBV27 and TRBJ2-3; 8 bases are a match to TRBD2. This CDR3 has 14 residues. J lost 6 bases, V lost 8 bases, and 10 bases had no gene match. Germline CDR1 MNHEY, CDR2 SMNVEV (reference sequence). The DNA for the CDR3 is TGTGCCAGCCGCACGGGGGGGCCTAGGGATACGCAGTATTTT. Translation gives CASRTGGPRDTQYF.

The rearrangement uses TRBV6-1 and TRBJ2-3; TRBD2 matches at 8 bases. The CDR3 has 13 residues. The germline CDR1 and CDR2 sequences are MNHNS and SASEGT. The V gene end was trimmed by 7 bases and the J gene end by 3 bases; junction bases not matched to a gene: 3. In DNA, the CDR3 is TGTGCCAGCATGCGACTAGCGACAGATACGCAGTATTTT. It encodes CASMRLATDTQYF.

The V and J genes are TRBV5-1 and TRBJ2-7, with D uncertain. Looked up from germline, CDR1 is SGHRS and CDR2 is YFSETQ. Trimming removed 4 bases from V and 0 bases from J, with 8 bases in between. This CDR3 region has 13 residues. The CDR3 spells CASSPPSSYEQYF. The DNA for the CDR3 is TGCGCCAGCAGCCCACCGAGCTCCTACGAGCAGTACTTC.